This T cell receptor (beta chain) was recovered during a study of blood T cell repertoires in COVID-19. Study in general: There were acute and convalescent COVID-19 samples, and they came from the United States, Italy and Spain. From T cells, B-cell-depleted T cells, or PBMCs came the material, which was cDNA or gDNA.

The participants were between about 18 and 90 years old and came from 24 US areas. Those designated as exposed participants met a COVID-19 case within 2 weeks before study entry. The data were produced by immunoSEQ multiplex PCR, yet TCRdb's version contains in-frame clones alone and is incomplete. Among approximately 340,000 clones listed, approximately 90% were seen once. CDR1 ENHRY and CDR2 SYGVKD come from the germline V gene. V was pared by 3 bases and J by 5 bases, with 14 bases between. CDR3 length: 14 residues. This chain uses TRBV10-3 with TRBJ2-7; D not certain. This receptor was taken from a woman aged 40 to 49 who had been exposed to COVID-19. Sequencing was performed on PBMCs or T cells enriched from blood (not recorded which). The CDR3 DNA reads TGTGCCATCAGTGACTCGGTATCTCCCAACGAGCAGTACTTC. This translates into CAISDSVSPNEQYF.